The clone carrying this T cell receptor beta chain was counted between two and nine times. Antigen unknown. The protocol was immunoSEQ multiplex PCR, while the TCRdb copy is restricted to in-frame clones and leaves out a portion. The sample carries 25,000 to 40,000 clones, over 60% recorded once. ViraFEST expansion of antigen-specific CD4+ T cells with viral peptide pools preceded sequencing. At the end of 10 days of culture, CD4+ T cells were isolated. Everyone in the study got two shots of either the BNT162b2 or mRNA-1273 vaccine. The record originates from a study of vaccination effects on CD4 cells after COVID-19. Study-wide findings and caveats: Late after vaccination, infection- and vaccine-induced clones showed marked clonal contraction. Few convalescent patients were studied, and early post-infection samples were lacking.

The CDR3 is 17 residues long. Trimming shortened V by 6 bases and J by 1 base, and 21 bases separated the two germline ends. Per the germline V gene, CDR1 is SNHLY and CDR2 is FYNNEI. The chain is built from TRBV2 and TRBJ1-2, with D tentatively TRBD1 (5 bases). The sample consisted of CD4+ T cells from PBMCs cultured with SARS-CoV-2 spike peptides, taken after COVID-19 vaccination. The clonotype comes from a human donor who received a COVID-19 vaccine. The chain's CDR3 is CASRGRTPSFYNYGYTF. The CDR3 DNA follows: TGTGCCAGCAGGGGCAGGACACCAAGTTTTTATAACTATGGCTACACCTTC.